A selection of T cell receptor beta chains follows, all from one sample in a study of blood T cell repertoires in COVID-19. Profiled with immunoSEQ multiplex PCR; TCRdb holds only in-frame clones, not every one. In the table there are approximately 81,000 clones, about 88% of which are singletons. The sequencing sample was made of peripheral blood. These receptors were obtained from a man aged 65 to 85 with active or convalescent COVID-19. Each CDR3 is given with its conserved first and last residue. Fields, in order: clone size, J gene, V gene, D gene, CDR3 DNA, CDR3 protein. The D gene is left open where the match is weak. Only some rows state a clone size, as once, few, many or a class for expanded clones.

abundance: NA
j_gene: TRBJ2-5
v_gene: TRBV11-2
d_gene: TRBD2
CDR3nt: TGTGCCAGCAGCCCCGGGGGGACTAGCGGGGGGGCCCAGTACTTC
CDR3aa: CASSPGGTSGGAQYF

abundance: NA
j_gene: TRBJ1-1
v_gene: TRBV5-5
d_gene: NA
CDR3nt: TGTGCCAGCAGCCCGACAGGAGAGCGGTGGACTGAAGCTTTCTTT
CDR3aa: CASSPTGERWTEAFF

abundance: NA
j_gene: TRBJ2-3
v_gene: TRBV5-6
d_gene: TRBD2
CDR3nt: TGTGCCAGCAGCTTTGGCGGGGGGCGCACAGATACGCAGTATTTT
CDR3aa: CASSFGGGRTDTQYF

abundance: NA
j_gene: TRBJ1-1
v_gene: TRBV29-1
d_gene: NA
CDR3nt: TGCAGCGTTGGGTGGGGTGACAGAAACACTGAAGCTTTCTTT
CDR3aa: CSVGWGDRNTEAFF

abundance: NA
j_gene: TRBJ2-2
v_gene: TRBV24-1
d_gene: TRBD2
CDR3nt: TGTGCCACCACCAGCGGGGGTAACACCGGGGAGCTGTTTTTT
CDR3aa: CATTSGGNTGELFF

abundance: NA
j_gene: TRBJ1-3
v_gene: TRBV19
d_gene: NA
CDR3nt: TGTGCCAGTAGTCCCTGGACAGAAACTCCGGCTGGAAACACCATATATTTT
CDR3aa: CASSPWTETPAGNTIYF

abundance: NA
j_gene: TRBJ2-6
v_gene: TRBV2
d_gene: NA
CDR3nt: TGTGCCAGTCGAACGGGGGCTGGGGCCAACGTCCTGACTTTC
CDR3aa: CASRTGAGANVLTF

abundance: NA
j_gene: TRBJ1-2
v_gene: TRBV7-2
d_gene: TRBD1
CDR3nt: TGTGCCAGCAGCTTACAGGGGGTAAACTATGGCTACACCTTC
CDR3aa: CASSLQGVNYGYTF

abundance: NA
j_gene: TRBJ2-6
v_gene: TRBV2
d_gene: NA
CDR3nt: TGTGCCAGTAAACAGGGTGCTGGGGCCAACGTCCTGACTTTC
CDR3aa: CASKQGAGANVLTF

abundance: NA
j_gene: TRBJ1-1
v_gene: TRBV7-9
d_gene: NA
CDR3nt: TGTGCCAGCAGCCCCCGACGACAGGCCATGAACACTGAAGCTTTCTTT
CDR3aa: CASSPRRQAMNTEAFF

abundance: NA
j_gene: TRBJ2-7
v_gene: TRBV4-2
d_gene: NA
CDR3nt: TGTGCCAGCAGCCAAGGAGGCATAGGGGATCACTACGAGCAGTACTTC
CDR3aa: CASSQGGIGDHYEQYF

abundance: once
j_gene: TRBJ2-3
v_gene: TRBV18
d_gene: TRBD2
CDR3nt: TGTGCCAGCTCACCACTTGGTAGCGGGGCCACAGATACGCAGTATTTT
CDR3aa: CASSPLGSGATDTQYF

abundance: NA
j_gene: TRBJ2-1
v_gene: TRBV5-1
d_gene: NA
CDR3nt: TGCGCCAGCAGCTTGGAGGGCGGGGCCTACAATGAGCAGTTCTTC
CDR3aa: CASSLEGGAYNEQFF

abundance: NA
j_gene: TRBJ2-7
v_gene: TRBV6-5
d_gene: TRBD1
CDR3nt: TGTGCCACCATAGACAGGGGGTTCTACGAGCAGTACTTC
CDR3aa: CATIDRGFYEQYF

abundance: NA
j_gene: TRBJ2-2
v_gene: TRBV9
d_gene: NA
CDR3nt: TGTGCCAGCAGCGCATCCAATCAGGGTGACACCGGGGAGCTGTTTTTT
CDR3aa: CASSASNQGDTGELFF

abundance: NA
j_gene: TRBJ2-1
v_gene: TRBV9
d_gene: TRBD1
CDR3nt: TGTGCCAGCAGCGCCACTACAGGGGCCTACAATGAGCAGTTCTTC
CDR3aa: CASSATTGAYNEQFF

abundance: NA
j_gene: TRBJ1-3
v_gene: TRBV19
d_gene: TRBD1
CDR3nt: TGTGCCAGTAGTTCCGGACAGGGAAGACTTGCTGGAAACACCATATATTTT
CDR3aa: CASSSGQGRLAGNTIYF